The T cell receptor beta chain under discussion was sequenced for a study of T cells after yellow fever vaccination. Looking at the study overall: Low-cell-number fractions were prepared with SMART-Seq v4 Ultra Low Input.

The germline gives CDR1 SEHNR, CDR2 FQNEAQ (reference sequence). The CDR3 has 15 residues. V was clipped by 4 bases and J by 0 bases, with 10 bases between them. The study's findings and limits: Post-booster samples contained most primary-vaccination clones (roughly 96% CD4, around 89% CD8). Abundant clonotypes (contaminants from the bulk population) could be present in FACS-sorted repertoires.

This clonotype was counted a few times. No antigen is known for it. Synthesis of TCR cDNA relied on 5'RACE template switching, which attached a universal primer site and UMIs. TCRdb processed the 5' RACE reads anew with MiXCR; each CDR3 protein has one entry. The profile covers some 600,000 distinct CDR3 sequences, with around an eighth appearing a single time and just under 15% taken by the ten largest. The rearrangement uses TRBV7-9 and TRBJ1-3; a weak D match, TRBD1 (5 bases). The sequences come from PBMCs, collected on the day of the yellow fever booster vaccination. This TCR was recovered from a man aged 30-40 years who received the YFV17D yellow fever vaccine. CDR3 sequence reads: CASSWDRLSGNTIYF. The CDR3 DNA follows: TGTGCCAGCAGCTGGGACCGCCTCTCTGGAAACACCATATATTTT. Based on the CDR3 plus reference TRBV7-9 and TRBJ1-3, the full variable domain is DTGVSQNPRHKITKRGQNVTFRCDPISEHNRLYWYRQTLGQGPEFLTYFQNEAQLEKSRLLSDRFSAERPKGSFSTLEIQRTEQGDSAMYLCASSWDRLSGNTIYFGEGSWLTVV.